This T cell receptor (beta chain) was captured by sequencing in a study of immune evolution from preneoplasia to lung adenocarcinoma. Study in general: HLA loss of heterozygosity: around 6.5% AIS, about 15% MIA, approximately 35% ADC, none AAH.

Germline values: CDR1 LNHDA, CDR2 SQIVND (reference sequence). The CDR3 extends over 14 amino acids. The V gene lost 3 bases and the J gene lost 8 bases, with 16 bases spanning the gap. Findings of the study overall: Normal lung had the highest top T cell clone frequencies. Normal lung had highest clonality; later lesions appeared denser, more diverse.

As to this clone: What it recognizes is unknown.

Generated by immunoSEQ multiplex PCR, the TCRdb table keeps only in-frame clones and is missing some. This sample has 9,000 to 10,000 clones, with roughly 80% found just once. Premalignant or tumor cells were enriched by macro-dissection after pathologic assessment. The V call is TRBV19, the J call TRBJ1-1; possibly TRBD1 for D (6 bases). This TCR came from a donor aged 70 or over with lung adenocarcinoma. The sample comprised FFPE minimally invasive lung adenocarcinoma tissue. This CDR3 reads CASSIPGDAPEAFF. The CDR3 region has the DNA TGTGCCAGTAGTATCCCAGGGGACGCGCCAGAAGCTTTCTTT.